Listed below are T cell receptor beta chains from one sample, sequenced in a study of blood T cells in healthy people across ages. TCRdb fed the 5' RACE reads into MiXCR, producing one record per CDR3 protein. The table shows approximately 880,000 distinct CDR3 sequences, with about 48% occurring only once. The sequenced material came from blood. The receptors stem from a man aged 25 to 40 in good health. Each CDR3 is given with its conserved first and last residue. A D gene is named only where the DNA matches it firmly. Size tells how often a clone was seen (once, few, many) or the class of an expanded clone, and some rows leave it out.

D gene,V gene,clone size,J gene,CDR3 protein,CDR3 DNA
TRBD1,TRBV15,NA,TRBJ1-2,CATSRDGGTGVFYGYTF,TGTGCCACCAGCAGAGATGGGGGGACAGGGGTTTTCTATGGCTACACCTTC
NA,TRBV5-1,NA,TRBJ1-5,CASRSEGGRQPQHF,TGCGCCAGCAGGTCCGAAGGGGGGCGTCAGCCCCAGCATTTT
NA,TRBV2,NA,TRBJ2-6,CASSEGWRSGANVLTF,TGTGCCAGCAGTGAAGGGTGGCGCTCTGGGGCCAACGTCCTGACTTTC
NA,TRBV5-1,many,TRBJ1-2,CASSLTVNYGYTF,TGCGCCAGCAGCTTAACAGTGAACTATGGCTACACCTTC
TRBD1,TRBV7-9,NA,TRBJ2-7,CASSVGQGAGEQYF,TGTGCCAGCAGCGTTGGACAGGGGGCTGGGGAGCAGTACTTC
NA,TRBV14,once,TRBJ2-4,CTSSSLHRGDIQYF,TGTACCAGCAGCTCCCTGCACAGAGGAGACATTCAGTACTTC
NA,TRBV10-3,NA,TRBJ2-3,CAISESDSTDTQYF,TGTGCCATCAGTGAGTCGGACAGCACAGATACGCAGTATTTT
NA,TRBV4-3,NA,TRBJ2-7,CASSQDTGQDSYEQYF,TGCGCCAGCAGCCAAGATACGGGGCAGGACTCCTACGAGCAGTACTTC
TRBD2,TRBV20-1,NA,TRBJ2-5,CSARVSGRARETQYF,TGCAGTGCTAGAGTTAGCGGGAGGGCCCGAGAGACCCAGTACTTC
TRBD1,TRBV24-1,NA,TRBJ2-5,CATSEGKTGVPQETQYF,TGTGCCACCAGTGAGGGGAAGACAGGGGTCCCGCAAGAGACCCAGTACTTC
NA,TRBV7-2,NA,TRBJ2-3,CASTHSGTTYTDTQYF,TGTGCCAGCACACATTCCGGGACCACATACACAGATACGCAGTATTTT
TRBD1,TRBV4-1,many,TRBJ2-7,CASSQDRGLWGEQYF,TGCGCCAGCAGCCAAGATAGGGGGCTCTGGGGCGAGCAGTACTTC
TRBD1,TRBV29-1,few,TRBJ2-7,CSVDAGGSSYEQYF,TGCAGCGTTGACGCAGGGGGCTCTTCCTACGAGCAGTACTTC
NA,TRBV10-3,NA,TRBJ2-3,CAISLSSFRTPADTDTQYF,TGTGCCATCAGTCTCTCTAGTTTCCGTACCCCGGCCGACACAGATACGCAGTATTTT
NA,TRBV7-9,NA,TRBJ2-3,CASSLTAPTDTQYF,TGTGCCAGCAGCTTAACTGCCCCCACAGATACGCAGTATTTT
NA,TRBV30,NA,TRBJ1-1,CAWSVEAEAFF,TGTGCCTGGAGTGTGGAGGCTGAAGCTTTCTTT
TRBD1,TRBV6-1,NA,TRBJ2-7,CASSGRDRGNYEQYF,TGTGCCAGCAGCGGACGGGACAGGGGAAACTACGAGCAGTACTTC
TRBD1,TRBV9,NA,TRBJ2-5,CASSVGTGGTYNEQYF,TGTGCCAGCAGCGTAGGGACAGGGGGAACCTACAATGAGCAGTACTTC
TRBD2,TRBV7-2,NA,TRBJ2-5,CASRAGTSGGYQETQYF,TGTGCCAGCAGAGCAGGAACTAGCGGAGGGTACCAAGAGACCCAGTACTTC